The T cell receptor (beta chain) described here comes from a study of T cell responses to AZD1222 COVID-19 vaccine. In germline, CDR1 is MNHEY, CDR2 SVGAGI. V dropped 2 bases and J dropped 2 bases, with 13 bases sitting between them. The CDR3 has 15 residues. Notes on this clone: Antigen unknown.

Findings and limits, study-wide: There were vaccine-associated CD4 TCRs across spike, dominant at 160-218 and 743-854.

Sequencing was performed with immunoSEQ multiplex PCR; in TCRdb, only in-frame clones are kept and a portion is missing. The sample has 150,000 to 200,000 clones; about 90% are singletons. This clonotype originated in an adult who received the AZD1222 COVID-19 vaccine. This chain links TRBV6-5 with TRBJ2-7; tentatively, D is TRBD1 (5 bases). The specimen comprised peripheral blood, sampled 28 days after the second AZD1222 dose. CDR3 loop: CASSYLDSPAYEQYF. The CDR3 region has the DNA TGTGCCAGCAGTTACCTTGACAGTCCAGCCTACGAGCAGTACTTC.